These 30 T cell receptor beta chains were all obtained from the same sample, sequenced in a study of T cells in Graves' hyperthyroidism and ophthalmopathy. Researchers amplified the TCR beta CDR3 regions from RNA transcripts. A set of HTBI primers served as the primers for a first-round RT-PCR of the TCR CDR3. TCRdb redid the calling of the multiplex PCR reads with MiXCR, one entry per CDR3 protein. The data show 600,000 or so distinct CDR3 sequences, 16% seen once. Sequences were obtained from blood. These receptors all come from a woman aged 25-40 years with Graves' hyperthyroidism.

The chain combines TRBV20-1 with TRBJ2-1, with TRBD2 as a possible D gene (5 bases). The CDR3 has 12 residues. Per germline, CDR1 DFQATT and CDR2 SNEGSKA (reference sequence). V shed 6 bases and J shed 12 bases, with 18 bases lying between them. Here the CDR3 reads CSAQYAPEGQFF. CDR3 coding DNA: TGCAGTGCCCAATATGCCCCTGAGGGGCAGTTCTTC.

This chain joins TRBV3-1 and TRBJ2-7; no definite D call. The CDR3 has 13 residues. The V end lost 1 base, the J end lost 7 bases, and 11 bases lay between the germline ends. Germline lookup yields CDR1 LGHDT and CDR2 YNNKEL (reference sequence). The CDR3 spells CASSQAEREEQYF. The CDR3 coding sequence is TGTGCCAGCAGCCAAGCGGAACGTGAAGAGCAGTACTTC.

About this clonotype itself: A much larger clone lies one base from this, so it may be a read error. This chain uses TRBV29-1 with TRBJ2-1; 8 bases fit TRBD2. The J call may be mistaken, given a closer DNA end match to TRBJ2-7. This CDR3 has 17 residues. CDR1 is SQVTM, CDR2 ANQGSEA, per germline. CDR3 residues: CSVSGAESGRRPNEQYF. The CDR3 coding sequence is TGCAGCGTGTCCGGGGCCGAGAGCGGGAGAAGGCCCAATGAGCAGTACTTC.

This clonotype was recorded many times. The chain recombines TRBV30 with TRBJ2-4; weak D call: TRBD2 (6 bases). This CDR3 has 11 amino acids. Germline V gene lookup returns CDR1 GTSNPN and CDR2 SVGIG (reference sequence). Trimming shortened V by 4 bases and J by 9 bases, and 10 bases separated the two germline ends. CDR3 DNA: TGTGCCTGGACGCGGGATGGCATTCAGTACTTC. Its translation: CAWTRDGIQYF.

This clonotype was seen more than once but under ten times. This may stem from a read error, because a much larger clone lies one nucleotide away. The J gene is TRBJ2-3, the V gene TRBV28; 7 positions agree with TRBD1. From germline, CDR1 is MDHEN and CDR2 SYDVKM. The CDR3 is made up of 13 amino acids. CDR3 DNA: TGTGCCAGCAGTCGACAGGGCACAGATACGCGGTATTTT. It specifies CASSRQGTDTRYF.

This clonotype was detected ten times or more. The V call is TRBV28, the J call TRBJ2-1, with TRBD2 matching over 8 bases. With 9 bases clipped from V and 0 bases from J, the junction kept 10 bases outside the gene matches. This CDR3 is 16 amino acids long. Germline assignment: CDR1 MDHEN and CDR2 SYDVKM. DNA for the CDR3: TGTGCCAGTCTAGCCGGGGGGGGGCGCTCCTACAATGAGCAGTTCTTC. Residues: CASLAGGGRSYNEQFF.

This chain's CDR3 is CASSPGEGTQYF. Here the CDR3 DNA reads TGTGCCAGCTCACCGGGGGAAGGGACCCAGTACTTC. The chain links TRBV18 to TRBJ2-5; the D gene could be TRBD1 or TRBD2 (5 bases each). Germline V gene data show CDR1 as KGHSH and CDR2 as LQKENI. The germline V and J ends were trimmed by 3 bases and 7 bases, with 9 bases remaining between them. The CDR3 totals 12 residues.

This clonotype was seen only a few times. The chain uses TRBV7-3 and TRBJ2-2; 11 bases are shared with TRBD2. The junction had 0 bases not matched to a gene; V was cut back by 1 base and J by 5 bases. CDR3 size: 15 residues. Germline CDR1 reads SGHTA; CDR2 reads FQGTGA. This CDR3 is CASSLIAGGTGELFF. CDR3 bases: TGTGCCAGCAGCTTAATAGCGGGAGGGACCGGGGAGCTGTTTTTT.

Comments on this clonotype: It may be a read error: a sequence one base away is much more abundant. The chain's CDR3 is CASNGGLVYNEQYF. Here the CDR3 DNA reads TGTGCCAGCAACGGGGGCCTAGTATACAATGAGCAGTACTTC. The V and J genes are TRBV7-2 and TRBJ2-1; D possibly uses TRBD1 or TRBD2 (6 bases each). Judging by the DNA end, TRBJ2-7 fits better; the J call may be wrong. The length of the CDR3 is 14 residues. Germline V CDR1 and CDR2: SGHTA, FQGNSA.

This clonotype appeared many times. The V call is TRBV7-2, the J call TRBJ1-2; D gene uncertain. The CDR3 is made up of 12 amino acids. CDR1 is SGHTA and CDR2 is FQGNSA in the germline V gene. V was trimmed by 3 bases and J by 8 bases, leaving 10 bases between them. DNA for the CDR3: TGTGCCAGCAGCTTGAGGACTCGAGGCTACACCTTC. Translated, it gives CASSLRTRGYTF.

This clonotype showed up many times. The chain uses TRBV19 and TRBJ2-2; 8 bases are a match to TRBD1. Germline CDR1 LNHDA, CDR2 SQIVND (reference sequence). The CDR3 sequence is 16 residues long. V shed 2 bases, J shed 0 bases, and the junction held 2 bases outside the gene matches. DNA for the CDR3: TGTGCCAGTAGTATAATGACAGGGGCGAACACCGGGGAGCTGTTTTTT. Amino acid sequence: CASSIMTGANTGELFF.

In its sample, this clonotype was seen many times. The chain is built from TRBV24-1 and TRBJ2-1, with D possibly being TRBD2 (5 bases). V lost 2 bases and J 7 bases, leaving 8 bases between the germline ends. This CDR3 comprises 13 residues. Germline CDR1 and CDR2: KGHDR and SFDVKD. In DNA form, the CDR3 reads TGTGCCACCAGTGATTGGACGGGGAATGAGCAGTTCTTC. Amino acid sequence: CATSDWTGNEQFF.

This clonotype was observed a handful of times. CDR3 DNA sequence: TGTGCCAGCAGTTACTTTGGGATCGACTCTGGGGCCAACGTCCTGACTTTC. Amino acid sequence: CASSYFGIDSGANVLTF. The V gene is TRBV6-5, the J gene TRBJ2-6; D uncertain. Between the trimmed V and J ends, which lost 1 base and 0 bases, there was a span of 10 bases. This CDR3 spans 17 amino acids. Germline CDR1 and CDR2: MNHEY and SVGAGI.

This clonotype has only a few counts. This chain connects TRBV10-2 to TRBJ1-2; no clear D gene. Germline loops: CDR1 WSHSY, CDR2 SAAADI. V dropped 2 bases and J dropped 2 bases, with 6 bases sitting between them. The CDR3 has 13 amino acids. CDR3 nucleotides: TGCGCCAGCAGTGAGGTATCCAACTATGGCTACACCTTC. Translation gives CASSEVSNYGYTF.

This clonotype appeared a few times. A much larger clone sits a single nucleotide away, making a read error possible. The rearrangement links TRBV27 to TRBJ1-2; 10 nucleotides line up with TRBD1. J was trimmed by 2 bases and V by 8 bases; bases with no gene match: 5. There are 14 residues in the CDR3. CDR1 is MNHEY, CDR2 SMNVEV, per germline (reference sequence). In DNA form, the CDR3 reads TGTGCCAGCGGTCAGACAGGGGGCAACTATGGCTACACCTTC. It yields the protein CASGQTGGNYGYTF.

Ten or more counts support this clonotype. V gene TRBV10-3 combines with J gene TRBJ2-7; 11 bases are shared with TRBD1. The germline V gene has CDR1 ENHRY and CDR2 SYGVKD. This CDR3 spans 13 amino acids. The ends lost 4 bases at V and 5 bases at J; junction bases unmatched: 1. This CDR3 reads CAISAGQGDEQYF. CDR3 sequence (DNA): TGTGCCATCAGTGCGGGACAGGGGGACGAGCAGTACTTC.

The CDR3 DNA reads TGCAGTGCTGAAACCGGGACCAGGACAGATACGCAGTATTTT. As protein: CSAETGTRTDTQYF. This chain uses TRBV20-1 with TRBJ2-3; D could derive from TRBD1 or TRBD2 (5 bases each). The CDR3 contains 14 residues. Trimming cost V 5 bases and J 3 bases, with 15 bases left between them. Germline V gene lookup returns CDR1 DFQATT and CDR2 SNEGSKA (reference sequence).

On this clonotype itself: Since a much larger clone is just one base distant, this may be a read error. The chain uses TRBV9 and TRBJ2-1; TRBD1 agrees at 9 bases. The junction had 17 bases not matched to a gene; V was cut back by 3 bases and J by 13 bases. CDR3 length equals 16 residues. The germline V gene encodes CDR1 SGDLS and CDR2 YYNGEE. This chain's CDR3 is CASSAPGQGLGETQFF. The CDR3 DNA is TGTGCCAGCAGCGCACCGGGACAGGGCCTCGGAGAGACCCAGTTCTTC.

A remark on this clonotype: One base away lies a much larger clone, so this may be a sequencing read error. This rearrangement joins TRBV2 to TRBJ1-6; no clear D gene. CDR3 length: 14 amino acids. Germline values: CDR1 SNHLY, CDR2 FYNNEI. The CDR3: CAGSERRDNSPLHF. In nucleotides, the CDR3 is TGTGCCGGCAGTGAAAGGCGGGATAATTCACCCCTCCACTTT.

This clonotype has ten or more counts. The gene calls are TRBV20-1 and TRBJ1-6; 7 bases map to TRBD1. The CDR3 is 13 amino acids. The ends lost 6 bases at V and 6 bases at J; junction bases unmatched: 5. Germline loops: CDR1 DFQATT, CDR2 SNEGSKA (reference sequence). For the CDR3, the DNA is TGCAGTGCGAACCGGGACAGTAATTCACCCCTCCACTTT. Translation gives CSANRDSNSPLHF.

This clonotype was observed a few times. V gene TRBV7-9 combines with J gene TRBJ2-7; 11 bases match TRBD1. The CDR3 is 15 amino acids. V shed 4 bases and J 6 bases; nucleotides not matched to a gene: 8. Germline CDR1 SEHNR, CDR2 FQNEAQ (reference sequence). CDR3 amino acids: CASSSPPGTGGEQYF. The CDR3 nucleotides are TGTGCCAGCAGCTCGCCCCCCGGGACAGGGGGCGAGCAGTACTTC.

This clonotype turned up a few times. The V and J genes are TRBV3-2 and TRBJ2-6; the D call of TRBD2 is as the table states it, not checked on the DNA. TRBV3-2 has pseudogene status. The CDR3 sequence is 19 residues long. The CDR3 DNA is TGTGCCAGCAGCACAAGACTAGCGGGTCGAGGCTCTGGGGCCAACGTCCTGACTTTC. Its translation is CASSTRLAGRGSGANVLTF.

The chain couples TRBV11-2 to TRBJ2-7; possibly TRBD1 or TRBD2 for D (6 bases each). The CDR3 runs 15 residues. Germline CDR1 SGHAT, CDR2 FQNNGV. Trimming removed 5 bases from V and 3 bases from J, with 17 bases in between. The CDR3 loop is CASSPEGGAIYEQYF. Written as DNA, the CDR3 is TGTGCCAGCAGCCCCGAGGGGGGTGCGATCTACGAGCAGTACTTC.

In its sample, this clonotype was seen many times. The rearrangement uses TRBV2 and TRBJ2-5, with 9 nucleotides matching TRBD2. The junction had 13 bases not matched to a gene; V was cut back by 6 bases and J by 5 bases. Germline-derived CDR1 and CDR2 are SNHLY and FYNNEI. The CDR3 runs 16 residues. CDR3: CASSLGLAGSGETQYF. The CDR3 nucleotides read TGTGCCAGCAGCCTCGGGCTAGCGGGATCGGGGGAGACCCAGTACTTC.

This clonotype was counted once. This clone may be a read error of a much larger clone one base away. The rearrangement uses TRBV7-8 and TRBJ2-7; D remains unclear. CDR1 and CDR2 from the germline V gene are SGHVS and FQNEAQ. The CDR3 consists of 13 residues. The CDR3 DNA reads TGTGCCCGCAGCCTTCTAGAACTCCACGAGCAGTACTTC. It codes for CARSLLELHEQYF.

This clonotype was found many times. The gene calls are TRBV27 and TRBJ1-1, with a weak D call TRBD1 (6 bases). The CDR3 covers 16 residues. The V gene's germline CDR1 is MNHEY and CDR2 SMNVEV (reference sequence). V dropped 5 bases and J dropped 0 bases, with 16 bases sitting between them. The CDR3 region is CASSRDGQIMNTEAFF. Here the CDR3 DNA reads TGTGCCAGCAGTCGGGACGGACAGATAATGAACACTGAAGCTTTCTTT.

This clonotype was seen ten or more times. The chain uses TRBV20-1 and TRBJ2-5, with D unresolved. The V end was cut by 6 bases, the J end by 4 bases, with 18 bases between. Germline V gene sequence: CDR1 DFQATT, CDR2 SNEGSKA (reference sequence). The CDR3 extends over 14 amino acids. CDR3 sequence (DNA): TGCAGTGCCAACGGGTTGGGGTTTCCAGAGACCCAGTACTTC. Protein product: CSANGLGFPETQYF.

This clonotype was seen more than once but under ten times. This chain joins TRBV19 and TRBJ1-1, with D uncertain. Germline V gives CDR1 LNHDA, CDR2 SQIVND (reference sequence). V lost 3 bases and J lost 1, with 12 bases in between. The CDR3 extends over 15 amino acids. Here the CDR3 DNA reads TGTGCCAGTAGTATGGTGGCCTTATCGAACACTGAAGCTTTCTTT. Translating gives CASSMVALSNTEAFF.

This clonotype was counted at least ten times. The J gene is TRBJ1-2, the V gene TRBV19; no clear D. Trimming removed 4 bases at V and 6 bases at J, with 12 bases between. Germline loops: CDR1 LNHDA, CDR2 SQIVND (reference sequence). This CDR3 has 13 amino acids. The CDR3, as DNA: TGTGCCAGTAGTACCTACGGCTCGCATGGCTACACCTTC. It encodes CASSTYGSHGYTF. The full variable domain, with the rest looked up from reference TRBV19 and TRBJ1-2, is DGGITQSPKYLFRKEGQNVTLSCEQNLNHDAMYWYRQDPGQGLRLIYYSQIVNDFQKGDIAEGYSVSREKKESFPLTVTSAQKNPTAFYLCASSTYGSHGYTFGSGTRLTVV.

The chain employs TRBV9 and TRBJ2-1, with D unclear. V was pared by 2 bases and J by 6 bases, with 6 bases between. Germline V gene sequence: CDR1 SGDLS, CDR2 YYNGEE. The CDR3 totals 12 residues. The CDR3 protein is CASSVGVNEQFF. The CDR3 nucleotides read TGTGCCAGCAGCGTCGGTGTCAATGAGCAGTTCTTC. The full variable domain, completed using reference TRBV9 and TRBJ2-1, is DSGVTQTPKHLITATGQRVTLRCSPRSGDLSVYWYQQSLDQGLQFLIQYYNGEERAKGNILERFSAQQFPDLHSELNLSSLELGDSALYFCASSVGVNEQFFGPGTRLTVL.